Shown below are 19 T cell receptor beta chains from a single sample sequenced in a study of blood T cell repertoires in COVID-19. TCRdb's table, derived via immunoSEQ multiplex PCR, lists solely in-frame clones and lacks some. Here the sample spans about 140,000 clones, 85% to 90% being singletons. Sequencing used peripheral blood. These receptors were obtained from a human donor in a cohort sampled during active COVID-19.

In DNA, the CDR3 is TGTGCCAGCAGCCCCCGGGGTAGGGGGCGTAACAATGAGCAGTTCTTC. Residues: CASSPRGRGRNNEQFF. This sequence joins TRBV7-9 and TRBJ2-1; 7 nucleotides align to TRBD1. The germline gives CDR1 SEHNR, CDR2 FQNEAQ (reference sequence). The CDR3 sequence is 16 residues long. Trimming took 5 bases from V and 5 from J; bases not matched to a gene: 12.

The J gene is TRBJ1-2, the V gene TRBV9; D gene unclear. Trimming removed 3 bases from V and 2 bases from J, with 5 bases in between. CDR1 SGDLS and CDR2 YYNGEE come from the germline V gene. This CDR3 comprises 12 residues. CDR3 in DNA: TGTGCCAGCAGCGCGGGGAACTATGGCTACACCTTC. It yields the protein CASSAGNYGYTF.

This clone was seen only once. This rearrangement joins TRBV4-2 to TRBJ2-6; 15 nucleotides match TRBD2. The CDR3 spans 19 residues. V shed 3 bases and J 2 bases; nucleotides not matched to a gene: 5. Germline V lookup: CDR1 LGHNA, CDR2 YNFKEQ. In DNA form, the CDR3 reads TGTGCCAGCAGCCAGGGACTAGCGGGAGGATTAACTGGGGCCAACGTCCTGACTTTC. Amino acids: CASSQGLAGGLTGANVLTF.

The chain recombines TRBV19 with TRBJ2-7; TRBD1 matches 11 bases. Germline V gives CDR1 LNHDA, CDR2 SQIVND (reference sequence). The J segment lost 7 bases and the V segment lost 5 bases, leaving 7 bases of the junction unmatched. The CDR3 is made up of 14 amino acids. The CDR3 spells CASSHGQGAREQYF. CDR3 bases: TGTGCCAGTAGTCACGGACAGGGGGCGCGGGAGCAGTACTTC.

The V call is TRBV19, the J call TRBJ1-1, with TRBD1 matching over 7 bases. The V and J ends lost 7 bases and 0 bases, in that order; junction bases with no gene match: 5. This CDR3 spans 14 amino acids. Germline V lookup: CDR1 LNHDA, CDR2 SQIVND (reference sequence). The DNA for the CDR3 is TGTGCCAGTACCTCGACAGGGATGAACACTGAAGCTTTCTTT. It is translated as CASTSTGMNTEAFF.

In DNA form, the CDR3 reads TGTGCCTGGGAGCGGGAGGGTTTCAATGAGCAGTTCTTC. This encodes CAWEREGFNEQFF. This chain connects TRBV30 to TRBJ2-1; 10 bases line up with TRBD2. This CDR3 comprises 13 residues. V gave up 5 bases and J gave up 6 bases; unmatched junction bases: 4. Germline V lookup: CDR1 GTSNPN, CDR2 SVGIG (reference sequence).

This clone occurred a few times. The gene calls are TRBV11-2 and TRBJ2-1; tentative D call: TRBD2 (5 bases). The CDR3 length is 13 residues. Germline V gene sequence: CDR1 SGHAT, CDR2 FQNNGV. V was shortened by 6 bases and J by 10 bases, with 16 bases between the two germline ends. Written as DNA, the CDR3 is TGTGCCAGCAGGCTAGCCGGAAATGTGGAGCAGTTCTTC. This codes for CASRLAGNVEQFF. Complete variable domain (other parts from reference TRBV11-2 and TRBJ2-1): EAGVAQSPRYKIIEKRQSVAFWCNPISGHATLYWYQQILGQGPKLLIQFQNNGVVDDSQLPKDRFSAERLKGVDSTLKIQPAKLEDSAVYLCASRLAGNVEQFFGPGTRLTVL.

The chain joins TRBV6-5 to TRBJ1-2; 8 bases are shared with TRBD1. In germline, CDR1 is MNHEY, CDR2 SVGAGI. V lost 2 bases and J lost 4; bases outside the gene matches: 9. The CDR3 is 16 amino acids. DNA of the CDR3: TGTGCCAGCAGTTACACGAATACCGGGACAGGCTATGGCTACACCTTC. It encodes CASSYTNTGTGYGYTF.

The chain links TRBV27 to TRBJ2-3; D remains unclear. The CDR3 length is 14 residues. The germline V and J ends were trimmed by 0 bases and 5 bases, with 9 bases remaining between them. CDR1 MNHEY and CDR2 SMNVEV come from the germline V gene (reference sequence). The CDR3 sequence is CASSLSDPRDTQYF. CDR3 nucleotide sequence: TGTGCCAGCAGTTTATCCGATCCTAGAGATACGCAGTATTTT.

Here the CDR3 reads CASSARTGGGNEQFF. CDR3 nucleotides: TGTGCCAGCAGCGCAAGGACAGGGGGCGGGAATGAGCAGTTCTTC. This sequence joins TRBV9 and TRBJ2-1; 11 bases map to TRBD1. This CDR3 is built from 15 residues. Germline loops: CDR1 SGDLS, CDR2 YYNGEE. The trim removed 3 bases at V and 7 bases at J, leaving 6 bases unmatched.

The V gene is TRBV19, the J gene TRBJ2-1; the match to TRBD1 covers 10 bases. Germline V gene sequence: CDR1 LNHDA, CDR2 SQIVND (reference sequence). V lost 5 bases, J lost 7 bases, and 5 bases stayed unmatched. The CDR3 spans 14 residues. As DNA, the CDR3 is TGTGCCAGTAGTCTGGGACAGGGGCTAAATGAGCAGTTCTTC. Translation: CASSLGQGLNEQFF. Full variable domain (outside the CDR3, taken from reference TRBV19 and TRBJ2-1): DGGITQSPKYLFRKEGQNVTLSCEQNLNHDAMYWYRQDPGQGLRLIYYSQIVNDFQKGDIAEGYSVSREKKESFPLTVTSAQKNPTAFYLCASSLGQGLNEQFFGPGTRLTVL.

This clone was detected a few times. The genes are TRBV4-1 and TRBJ2-7; possible D gene TRBD2, 7 bases. CDR1 is MGHRA, CDR2 YSYEKL, per germline. This CDR3 contains 16 residues. V lost 0 bases and J lost 2, with 14 bases in between. CDR3 sequence: CASSQEPRGATYEQYF. CDR3 nucleotides: TGCGCCAGCAGCCAAGAACCCCGGGGGGCGACCTACGAGCAGTACTTC.

The rearrangement joins TRBV5-1 to TRBJ1-1, with D hard to call. CDR1 is SGHRS, CDR2 YFSETQ, per germline. This CDR3 region has 13 residues. V lost 2 bases and J lost 6, with 11 bases in between. The CDR3 DNA reads TGCGCCAGCAGCTTAACTCCCGGGGCTGAAGCTTTCTTT. Amino acid sequence: CASSLTPGAEAFF.

V and J are TRBV19 and TRBJ1-2; D unresolved. This CDR3 comprises 13 residues. Germline V gene sequence: CDR1 LNHDA, CDR2 SQIVND (reference sequence). V shed 5 bases and J shed 4 bases, with 11 bases lying between them. The CDR3 here is CASSRGGSYGYTF. CDR3 in DNA: TGTGCCAGTAGTCGGGGAGGAAGCTATGGCTACACCTTC. Full variable domain (remainder filled in from reference TRBV19 and TRBJ1-2): DGGITQSPKYLFRKEGQNVTLSCEQNLNHDAMYWYRQDPGQGLRLIYYSQIVNDFQKGDIAEGYSVSREKKESFPLTVTSAQKNPTAFYLCASSRGGSYGYTFGSGTRLTVV.

The table lists this clone with a count of one. The V gene is TRBV20-1, the J gene TRBJ1-5, with 12 bases identical to TRBD1. The germline gives CDR1 DFQATT, CDR2 SNEGSKA (reference sequence). This CDR3 is 11 amino acids long. With 6 bases clipped from V and 16 bases from J, the junction kept 7 bases outside the gene matches. CDR3 DNA sequence: TGCAGTGCAACGCGGGACAGGGGGCTACATTTT. Its protein is CSATRDRGLHF.

The gene calls are TRBV6-1 and TRBJ1-5, with D unclear. The V end lost 3 bases, the J end lost 1 base, and 4 bases lay between the germline ends. Germline values: CDR1 MNHNS, CDR2 SASEGT. This CDR3 is built from 13 residues. CDR3 DNA sequence: TGTGCCAGCAGTGACATCAGCAATCAGCCCCAGCATTTT. This encodes CASSDISNQPQHF.

V and J are TRBV5-3 and TRBJ1-3, with a weak D call TRBD1 (5 bases). TRBV5-3 is marked as an open reading frame, function uncertain. Trimming cost V 1 base and J 0 bases, with 20 bases left between them. The CDR3 has 19 amino acids. Here the CDR3 DNA reads TGTGCCAGAAGCTTGTTCTCGGCAGGGCAACCACCCTCTGGAAACACCATATATTTT. Its protein is CARSLFSAGQPPSGNTIYF.

The CDR3 DNA sequence: TGTGCCAGCTCACCACCCGGGACAGGGGGCGGGTACGAGCAGTACTTC. It translates to CASSPPGTGGGYEQYF. The chain joins TRBV18 to TRBJ2-7, with 12 bases lining up with TRBD1. Germline V gene lookup returns CDR1 KGHSH and CDR2 LQKENI. Trimming took 0 bases from V and 4 from J; bases not matched to a gene: 4. The CDR3 contains 16 residues.

The J gene is TRBJ2-4, the V gene TRBV7-9, with D perhaps TRBD2 (5 bases). Deletions cut 1 base from V and 8 bases from J, with 15 bases between. The CDR3 contains 15 residues. Germline assignment: CDR1 SEHNR and CDR2 FQNEAQ (reference sequence). CDR3 sequence (DNA): TGTGCCAGCAGCTTAGTCGAGGGAAACGTTGACATTCAGTACTTC. Protein product: CASSLVEGNVDIQYF. The full variable domain, its missing parts supplied by reference TRBV7-9 and TRBJ2-4, is DTGVSQNPRHKITKRGQNVTFRCDPISEHNRLYWYRQTLGQGPEFLTYFQNEAQLEKSRLLSDRFSAERPKGSFSTLEIQRTEQGDSAMYLCASSLVEGNVDIQYFGAGTRLSVL.